This TCR beta chain comes out of a study of blood T cell repertoires in COVID-19. Study-level background: Spain, Italy and the United States supplied samples that represented acute and convalescent COVID-19.

V lost 7 bases, J lost 0 bases, and 10 bases lay in between. CDR3 length equals 14 residues. Germline V gene sequence: CDR1 SEHNR, CDR2 FQNEAQ (reference sequence). In the study's own analysis: Nucleated cell number was recorded as an estimate derived from reference gene primer amplification. This table comes from immunoSEQ multiplex PCR, and its TCRdb copy is limited to in-frame clones, with some not included. V, J and clone size derive from that table, while D and trimming were established from the DNA sequence. The sample holds about 200,000 clones, roughly four fifths seen once. Each participant's cohort was designated according to participant-reported clinical history.

The gene calls are TRBV7-9 and TRBJ2-1, with D possibly TRBD2 on 6 matching bases. The receptor was derived from a middle-aged man who had recovered from COVID-19. Sample: PBMCs or T cells enriched from blood (not recorded which). The CDR3 here is CASTPTSSYNEQFF. CDR3 nucleotides: TGTGCCAGCACCCCGACTAGCTCCTACAATGAGCAGTTCTTC.